Listed below are T cell receptor beta chains from one sample, sequenced in a study of T cell responses to AZD1222 COVID-19 vaccine. Profiled with immunoSEQ multiplex PCR; TCRdb holds only in-frame clones, not every one. The table includes tens of thousands of clones, about 90% detected once. Sample: peripheral blood, taken on day 0 of MenACWY control vaccination. These receptors were taken from an adult in good health. CDR3s include the opening cysteine and the closing phenylalanine or tryptophan. The D gene is left open where the match is weak. Size is stated for part of the rows, as once, few or many counts, or as a class when the clone is expanded.

len	abundance	v_gene	j_gene	d_gene	CDR3nt	CDR3aa
17	-	TRBV19	TRBJ1-5	TRBD1	TGTGCCAGTAGTATAAAGGGGGCGGAGGGCTCAAATCAGCCCCAGCATTTT	CASSIKGAEGSNQPQHF
14	-	TRBV28	TRBJ1-2	-	TGTGCCAGCAGTTCCCGCCAGGGTCCCTATGGCTACACCTTC	CASSSRQGPYGYTF
15	-	TRBV19	TRBJ1-5	-	TGTGCCAGTAGTCCGACGGTCCAAGGGGTACAGCCCCAGCATTTT	CASSPTVQGVQPQHF
15	-	TRBV7-9	TRBJ2-2	TRBD2	TGTGCCAGCACCCTAGCGGGAGCGGGGACCGGGGAGCTGTTTTTT	CASTLAGAGTGELFF
14	once	TRBV12-2	TRBJ1-1	-	TGTGCAAGTCGCTTATGGGACAAGAACACTGAAGCTTTCTTT	CASRLWDKNTEAFF
12	-	TRBV6-6	TRBJ2-7	-	TGTGCCAGCAGTTACGCCACTTACGAGCAGTACTTC	CASSYATYEQYF
16	-	TRBV5-4	TRBJ2-7	TRBD2	TGTGCCAGCAGCCCCCCCGGGACTAGCGGGGGATACGAGCAGTACTTC	CASSPPGTSGGYEQYF
12	-	TRBV29-1	TRBJ1-1	-	TGCAGCGTTATGCCTAGGAACACTGAAGCTTTCTTT	CSVMPRNTEAFF
16	-	TRBV7-2	TRBJ2-3	TRBD2	TGTGCCAGCAGCGGAGGGACTAGCGGGTCGACAGATACGCAGTATTTT	CASSGGTSGSTDTQYF
12	-	TRBV20-1	TRBJ2-7	-	TGCAGTGCTAGTCCCGACAGCTACGAGCAGTACTTC	CSASPDSYEQYF
15	-	TRBV27	TRBJ2-7	TRBD2	TGTGCCAGCAGTGCGCTAGCGGGAGCCTTAGACGAGCAGTACTTC	CASSALAGALDEQYF
14	-	TRBV27	TRBJ1-1	-	TGTGCCAGCAGTTTACAGGGGATGAACACTGAAGCTTTCTTT	CASSLQGMNTEAFF
14	-	TRBV4-3	TRBJ1-5	-	TGCGCCAGCAGCCAAGTTCATGGGAATCAGCCCCAGCATTTT	CASSQVHGNQPQHF
15	-	TRBV5-1	TRBJ1-2	-	TGCGCCAGCAGCCGGGACCTTACGACTAGCTATGGCTACACCTTC	CASSRDLTTSYGYTF
13	-	TRBV30	TRBJ1-4	-	TGTGCCTGGAGAGGGATAGGAAATGAAAAACTGTTTTTT	CAWRGIGNEKLFF
11	once	TRBV10-2	TRBJ2-7	-	TGCGCCAGCAGGTCGACCTACGAGCAGTACTTC	CASRSTYEQYF
13	-	TRBV6-5	TRBJ1-4	-	TGTGCCAGCACTATTGGGGGGGATGAAAAACTGTTTTTT	CASTIGGDEKLFF
14	-	TRBV6-4	TRBJ1-5	-	TGTGCCAGCAGTGAAACGGCATTTGGTCAGCCCCAGCATTTT	CASSETAFGQPQHF
18	-	TRBV14	TRBJ2-7	TRBD2	TGTGCCAGCAGCCAAGGGGGGGCTAGCGGGAGTCTGGCCTACGAGCAGTACTTC	CASSQGGASGSLAYEQYF
12	-	TRBV28	TRBJ1-1	-	TGTGCCAGCAGTTTTAGGAGCACTGAAGCTTTCTTT	CASSFRSTEAFF
16	-	TRBV19	TRBJ1-4	-	TGTGCCAGTAGTACGAACGGACGGGCAACTAATGAAAAACTGTTTTTT	CASSTNGRATNEKLFF
14	-	TRBV7-9	TRBJ2-1	-	TGTGCCAGCAGCTTAACACCACAGAACAATGAGCAGTTCTTC	CASSLTPQNNEQFF
12	-	TRBV27	TRBJ2-7	-	TGTGCCAGCAGTTTAAACGGCTACGAGCAGTACTTC	CASSLNGYEQYF
13	-	TRBV6-5	TRBJ2-1	-	TGTGCCAGCCGACCCGGCGCTAGCAATGAGCAGTTCTTC	CASRPGASNEQFF
14	once	TRBV6-2/TRBV6-3	TRBJ1-1	TRBD1	TGTGCCAGCAGTTACAACAGGGGAAACACTGAAGCTTTCTTT	CASSYNRGNTEAFF
13	-	TRBV4-2	TRBJ1-1	-	TGTGCCAGCAGCCAAGCACTGATCACTGAAGCTTTCTTT	CASSQALITEAFF
13	-	TRBV18	TRBJ2-7	-	TGTGCCAGCTCGCAAGTAGGGGGGCACGAGCAGTACTTC	CASSQVGGHEQYF
16	-	TRBV12-5	TRBJ2-3	-	TGTGCTAGTGCTTCCCCGGAGCGGATCGGGACAGATACGCAGTATTTT	CASASPERIGTDTQYF
14	-	TRBV30	TRBJ2-2	-	TGTGCCTGGAGTGTATCGGGGTGGGACGGGGAGCTGTTTTTT	CAWSVSGWDGELFF
13	-	TRBV10-3	TRBJ1-5	-	TGTGCCATCAGTGGGATGACCAATCAGCCCCAGCATTTT	CAISGMTNQPQHF
15	-	TRBV5-5	TRBJ2-1	TRBD2	TGTGCCAGCAGCTTGGACGGGACTATCTACAATGAGCAGTTCTTC	CASSLDGTIYNEQFF
17	-	TRBV9	TRBJ1-2	-	TGTGCCAGCAGCGGACTTGATTTCGCGGCAGCTAACTATGGCTACACCTTC	CASSGLDFAAANYGYTF
14	-	TRBV3-1/TRBV3-2	TRBJ2-7	TRBD2	TGTGCCAGCAGCCAAGGAGCGGGAGGTGGCGAGCAGTACTTC	CASSQGAGGGEQYF
16	-	TRBV6-2/TRBV6-3	TRBJ1-2	-	TGTGCCAGCAGCAGACAGGAGGGAAGACCTAACTATGGCTACACCTTC	CASSRQEGRPNYGYTF
18	-	TRBV30	TRBJ2-3	TRBD2	TGTGCCTGGAGTGGACTAGCGGGAGGCGAGGTTAGCACAGATACGCAGTATTTT	CAWSGLAGGEVSTDTQYF
14	-	TRBV9	TRBJ2-7	-	TGTGCCAGCAGCTCACCGGAGATGAGCGACGAGCAGTACTTC	CASSSPEMSDEQYF
14	-	TRBV19	TRBJ1-3	-	TGTGCCAGTACCTCACGTGGGCATGGAAACACCATATATTTT	CASTSRGHGNTIYF
14	-	TRBV28	TRBJ1-2	TRBD1	TGTGCCAGCAGAGACACCGGGACAGACTATGGCTACACCTTC	CASRDTGTDYGYTF
14	few	TRBV6-5	TRBJ2-7	-	TGTGCCAGCAGAATAACCCGGGGCGCCTACGAGCAGTACTTC	CASRITRGAYEQYF
15	once	TRBV18	TRBJ2-5	-	TGTGCCAGCTCAGAGAAACTGGCCTTTTCAGAGACCCAGTACTTC	CASSEKLAFSETQYF
14	-	TRBV7-9	TRBJ2-2	TRBD1	TGTGCCAGCACCGGGACAGGGTCCACCGGGGAGCTGTTTTTT	CASTGTGSTGELFF
13	-	TRBV6-5	TRBJ2-7	-	TGTGCCAGCAGGGGCGGGGTAACCTACGAGCAGTACTTC	CASRGGVTYEQYF
15	-	TRBV7-6	TRBJ2-1	TRBD2	TGTGCCAGCAGCCTCGGGGGAGGGAACCACAATGAGCAGTTCTTC	CASSLGGGNHNEQFF
13	-	TRBV7-2	TRBJ1-1	-	TGTGCCAGCAGCCTCCCTTGGGACTTATACGCTTTCTTT	CASSLPWDLYAFF
17	-	TRBV11-2	TRBJ2-2	-	TGTGCCAGCAGCTCCCAACCTAGTGTGTTTAACACCGGGGAGCTGTTTTTT	CASSSQPSVFNTGELFF
14	-	TRBV30	TRBJ1-6	-	TGTGCCTGGAGTGTTCGGGGCCCGAGATCACCCCTCCACTTT	CAWSVRGPRSPLHF